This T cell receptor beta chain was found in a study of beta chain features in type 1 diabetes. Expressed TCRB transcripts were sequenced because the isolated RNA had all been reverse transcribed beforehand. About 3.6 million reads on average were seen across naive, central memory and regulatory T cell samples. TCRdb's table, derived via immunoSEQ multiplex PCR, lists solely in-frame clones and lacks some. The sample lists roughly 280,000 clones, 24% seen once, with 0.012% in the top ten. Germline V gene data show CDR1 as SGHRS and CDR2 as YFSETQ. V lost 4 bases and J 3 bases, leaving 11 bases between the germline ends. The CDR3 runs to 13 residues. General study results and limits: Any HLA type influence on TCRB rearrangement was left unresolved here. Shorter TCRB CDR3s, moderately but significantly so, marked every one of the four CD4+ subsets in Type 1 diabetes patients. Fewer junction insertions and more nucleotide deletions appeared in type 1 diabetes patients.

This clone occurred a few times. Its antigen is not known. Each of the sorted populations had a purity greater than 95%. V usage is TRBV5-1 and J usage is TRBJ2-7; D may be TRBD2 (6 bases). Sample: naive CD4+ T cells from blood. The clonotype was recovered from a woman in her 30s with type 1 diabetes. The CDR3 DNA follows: TGCGCCAGCAGCCTCGGGACTGTCTACGAGCAGTACTTC. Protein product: CASSLGTVYEQYF.